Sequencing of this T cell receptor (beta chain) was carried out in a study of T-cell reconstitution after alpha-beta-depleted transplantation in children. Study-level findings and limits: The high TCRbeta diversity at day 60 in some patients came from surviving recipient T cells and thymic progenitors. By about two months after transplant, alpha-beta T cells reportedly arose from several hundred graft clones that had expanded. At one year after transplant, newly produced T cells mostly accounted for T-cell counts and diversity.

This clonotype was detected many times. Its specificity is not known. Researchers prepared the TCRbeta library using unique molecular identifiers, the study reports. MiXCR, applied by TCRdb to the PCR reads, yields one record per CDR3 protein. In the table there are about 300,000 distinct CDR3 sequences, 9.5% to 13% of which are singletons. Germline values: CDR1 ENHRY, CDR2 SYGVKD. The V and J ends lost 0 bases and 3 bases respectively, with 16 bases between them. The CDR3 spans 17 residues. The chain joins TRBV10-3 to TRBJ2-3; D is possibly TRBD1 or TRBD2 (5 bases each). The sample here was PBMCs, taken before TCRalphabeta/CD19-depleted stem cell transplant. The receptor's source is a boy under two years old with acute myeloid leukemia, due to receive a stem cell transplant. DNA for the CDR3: TGTGCCATCAGTGAGTCGAGAGGGGTGAGGACTACAGATACGCAGTATTTT. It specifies CAISESRGVRTTDTQYF.